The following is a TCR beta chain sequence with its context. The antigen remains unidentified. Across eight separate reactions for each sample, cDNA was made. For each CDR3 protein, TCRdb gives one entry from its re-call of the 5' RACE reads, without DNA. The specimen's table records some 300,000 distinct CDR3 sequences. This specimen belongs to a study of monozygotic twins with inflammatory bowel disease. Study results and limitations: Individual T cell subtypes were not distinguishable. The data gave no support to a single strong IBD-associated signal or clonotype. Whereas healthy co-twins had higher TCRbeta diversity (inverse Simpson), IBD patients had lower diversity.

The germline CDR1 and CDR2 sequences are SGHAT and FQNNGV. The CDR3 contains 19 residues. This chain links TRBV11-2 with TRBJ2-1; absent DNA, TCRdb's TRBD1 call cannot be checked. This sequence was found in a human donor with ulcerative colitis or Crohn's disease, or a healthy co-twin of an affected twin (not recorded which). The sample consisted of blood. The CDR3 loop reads CASSPTFGGTGGSYNEQFF.